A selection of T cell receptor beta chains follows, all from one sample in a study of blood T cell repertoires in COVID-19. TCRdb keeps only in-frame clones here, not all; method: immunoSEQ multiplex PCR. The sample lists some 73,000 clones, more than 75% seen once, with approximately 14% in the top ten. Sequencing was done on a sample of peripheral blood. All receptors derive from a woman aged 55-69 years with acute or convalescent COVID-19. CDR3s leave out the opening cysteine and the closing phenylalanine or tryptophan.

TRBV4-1	ASSPTSGGARETQY
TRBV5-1	ASSLTPTDPRVRDTQY
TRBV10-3	AISSTGGNTEAF
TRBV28	ASRTTGEWANEKLF
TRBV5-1	ASSPLTSGGAKDTQY
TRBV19	ASSLSGVTYEQY
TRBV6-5	ASTRQGANTEAF
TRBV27	ASSEDRVRSDGYT
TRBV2	ASRRDRAGESPLH
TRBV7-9	ASSLKPRAGAVQETQY
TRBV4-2	ASSQVRGSGNEQY
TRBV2	ASSQGAAYNSPLH
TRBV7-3	ASSFLGGEQF
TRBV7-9	ASSLGTGGTYQPQH
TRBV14	ASSLQQGYGTGELF